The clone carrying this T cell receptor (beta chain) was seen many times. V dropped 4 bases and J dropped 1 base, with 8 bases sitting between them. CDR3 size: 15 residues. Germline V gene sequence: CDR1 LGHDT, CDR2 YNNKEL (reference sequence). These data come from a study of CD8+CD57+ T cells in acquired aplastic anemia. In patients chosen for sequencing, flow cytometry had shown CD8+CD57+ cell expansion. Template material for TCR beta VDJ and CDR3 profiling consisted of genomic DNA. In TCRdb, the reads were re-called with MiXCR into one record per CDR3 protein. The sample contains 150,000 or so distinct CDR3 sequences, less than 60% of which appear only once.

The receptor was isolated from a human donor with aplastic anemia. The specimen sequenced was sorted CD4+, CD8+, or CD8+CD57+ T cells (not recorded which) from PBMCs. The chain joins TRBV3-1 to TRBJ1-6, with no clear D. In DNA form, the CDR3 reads TGTGCCAGCAGCCGACGGGGATCCTATAATTCACCCCTCCACTTT. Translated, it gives CASSRRGSYNSPLHF.